This TCR beta chain was sequenced for a study of cytomegalovirus exposure and HLA in healthy donors. PCR employed 60 Vbeta and 13 Jbeta primers. Data came from immunoSEQ multiplex PCR; TCRdb stores just in-frame clones and leaves some out. The data contain 170,000 or so clones, less than 85% of them seen just once; the ten biggest clones take up under 0.8%. Study-wide results and limits: Researchers reported in a later analysis that a missense DCLRE1C variant was tied to TCR beta V- and J-gene trimming. 87-base-pair reads could not separate some V segments, including TRBV6-2 and TRBV6-3. Earlier analysis looked at TCR beta V segments, and most were productive about 87% or about 30% of the time. In a later analysis, an Asian-associated ancestry cluster reportedly showed fewer N-insertions than the roughly 700-donor mean.

The V gene lost 4 bases and the J gene lost 5 bases, with 15 bases spanning the gap. The CDR3 runs 14 residues. Germline CDR1 is SGHNT and CDR2 is YYREEE (reference sequence). A remark on this clone: Its cognate antigen is unknown.

V usage is TRBV5-4 and J usage is TRBJ1-2; D may be TRBD1 (5 bases). The clonotype originates from a boy between 10 and 17 years old in good health and CMV-seronegative. Sequencing was performed on PBMCs. CDR3 region: CASSQGSTLYGYTF. In DNA form, the CDR3 reads TGTGCCAGCAGCCAGGGCTCTACATTATATGGCTACACCTTC.